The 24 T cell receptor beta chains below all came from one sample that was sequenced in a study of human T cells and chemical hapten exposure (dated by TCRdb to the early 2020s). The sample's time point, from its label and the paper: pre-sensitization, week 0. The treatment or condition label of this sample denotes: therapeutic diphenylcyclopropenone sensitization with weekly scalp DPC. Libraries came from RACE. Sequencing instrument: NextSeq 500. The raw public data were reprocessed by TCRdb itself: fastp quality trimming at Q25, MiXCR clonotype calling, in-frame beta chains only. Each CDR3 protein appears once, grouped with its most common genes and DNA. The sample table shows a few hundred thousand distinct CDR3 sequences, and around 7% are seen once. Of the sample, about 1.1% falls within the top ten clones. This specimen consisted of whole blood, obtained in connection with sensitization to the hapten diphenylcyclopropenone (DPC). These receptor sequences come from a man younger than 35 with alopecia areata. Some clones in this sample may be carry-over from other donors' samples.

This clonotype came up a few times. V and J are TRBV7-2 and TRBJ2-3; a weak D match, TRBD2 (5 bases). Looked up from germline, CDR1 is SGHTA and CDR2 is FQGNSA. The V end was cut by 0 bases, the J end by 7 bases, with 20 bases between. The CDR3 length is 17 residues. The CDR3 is CASSLARGGSGRYTQYF. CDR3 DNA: TGTGCCAGCAGCTTAGCGCGAGGTGGAAGCGGCAGGTATACGCAGTATTTT.

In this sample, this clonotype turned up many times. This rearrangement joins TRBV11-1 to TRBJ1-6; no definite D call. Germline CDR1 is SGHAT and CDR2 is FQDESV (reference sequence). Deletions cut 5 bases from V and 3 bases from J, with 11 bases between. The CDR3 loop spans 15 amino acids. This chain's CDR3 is CASSLAADYNSPLHF. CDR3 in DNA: TGTGCCAGCAGCCTCGCCGCCGACTATAATTCACCCCTCCACTTT.

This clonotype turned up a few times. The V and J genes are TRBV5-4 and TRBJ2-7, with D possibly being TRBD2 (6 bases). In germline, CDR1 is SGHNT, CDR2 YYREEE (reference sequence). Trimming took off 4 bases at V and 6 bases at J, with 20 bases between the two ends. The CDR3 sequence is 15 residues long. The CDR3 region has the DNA TGTGCCAGCAGCCAGGCGGCGGGGAAGATCGGCGAGCAGTACTTC. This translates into CASSQAAGKIGEQYF. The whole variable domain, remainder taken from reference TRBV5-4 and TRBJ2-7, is ETGVTQSPTHLIKTRGQQVTLRCSSQSGHNTVSWYQQALGQGPQFIFQYYREEENGRGNFPPRFSGLQFPNYSSELNVNALELDDSALYLCASSQAAGKIGEQYFGPGTRLTVT.

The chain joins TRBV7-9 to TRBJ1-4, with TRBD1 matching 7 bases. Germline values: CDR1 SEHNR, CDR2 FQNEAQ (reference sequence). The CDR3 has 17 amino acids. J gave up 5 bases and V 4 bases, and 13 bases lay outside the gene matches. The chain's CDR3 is CASSSLRPGQSNEKLFF. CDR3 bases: TGTGCCAGCAGCTCATTACGCCCGGGACAGTCAAATGAAAAACTGTTTTTT.

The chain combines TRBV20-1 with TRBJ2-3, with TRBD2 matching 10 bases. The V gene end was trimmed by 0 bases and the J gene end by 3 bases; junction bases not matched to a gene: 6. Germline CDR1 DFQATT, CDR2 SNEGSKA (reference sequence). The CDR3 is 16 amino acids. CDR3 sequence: CSARDAGLARTDTQYF. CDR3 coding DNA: TGCAGTGCTAGAGACGCGGGACTAGCGAGAACAGATACGCAGTATTTT.

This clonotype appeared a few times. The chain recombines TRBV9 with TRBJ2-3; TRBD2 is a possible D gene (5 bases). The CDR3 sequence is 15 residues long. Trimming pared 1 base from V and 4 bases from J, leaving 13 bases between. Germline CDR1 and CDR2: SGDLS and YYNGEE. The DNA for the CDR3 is TGTGCCAGCAGCGTAAGCCCGGACTGGGCAGATACGCAGTATTTT. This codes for CASSVSPDWADTQYF.

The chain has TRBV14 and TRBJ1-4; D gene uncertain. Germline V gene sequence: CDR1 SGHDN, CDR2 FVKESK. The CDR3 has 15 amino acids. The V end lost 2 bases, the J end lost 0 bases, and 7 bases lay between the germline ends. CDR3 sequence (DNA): TGTGCCAGCAGCCAATTCAGAGCAACTAATGAAAAACTGTTTTTT. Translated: CASSQFRATNEKLFF.

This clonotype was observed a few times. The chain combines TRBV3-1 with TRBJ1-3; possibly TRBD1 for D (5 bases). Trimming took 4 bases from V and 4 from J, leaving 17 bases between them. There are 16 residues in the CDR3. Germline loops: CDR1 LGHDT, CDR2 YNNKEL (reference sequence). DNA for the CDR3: TGTGCCAGCAGCCCACCGGGGACGGGAATCGGAAACACCATATATTTT. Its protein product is CASSPPGTGIGNTIYF.

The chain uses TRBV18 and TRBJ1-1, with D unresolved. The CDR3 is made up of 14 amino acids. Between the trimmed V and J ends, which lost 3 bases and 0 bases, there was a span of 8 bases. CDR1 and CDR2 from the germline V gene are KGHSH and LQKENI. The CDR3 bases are TGTGCCAGCTCACCGCGGCAGCTGAACACTGAAGCTTTCTTT. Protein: CASSPRQLNTEAFF.

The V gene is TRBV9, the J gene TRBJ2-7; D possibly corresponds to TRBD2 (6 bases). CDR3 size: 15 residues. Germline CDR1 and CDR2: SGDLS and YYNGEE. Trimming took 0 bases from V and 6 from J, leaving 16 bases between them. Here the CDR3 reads CASSVAEGLPGEQYF. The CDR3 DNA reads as TGTGCCAGCAGCGTAGCGGAGGGCCTCCCCGGCGAGCAGTACTTC.

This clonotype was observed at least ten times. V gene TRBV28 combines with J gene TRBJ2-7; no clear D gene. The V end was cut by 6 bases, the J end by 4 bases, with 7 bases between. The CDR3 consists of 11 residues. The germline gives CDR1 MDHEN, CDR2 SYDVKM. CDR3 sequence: CASSSEYEQYF. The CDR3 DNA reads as TGTGCCAGCAGCTCCGAGTACGAGCAGTACTTC.

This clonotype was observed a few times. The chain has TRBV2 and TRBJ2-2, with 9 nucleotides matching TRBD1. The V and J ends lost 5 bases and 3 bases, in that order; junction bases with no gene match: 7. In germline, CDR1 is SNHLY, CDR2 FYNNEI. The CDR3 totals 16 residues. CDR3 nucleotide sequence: TGTGCCAGCAGTACCGGGACAGGGTCCCACACCGGGGAGCTGTTTTTT. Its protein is CASSTGTGSHTGELFF.

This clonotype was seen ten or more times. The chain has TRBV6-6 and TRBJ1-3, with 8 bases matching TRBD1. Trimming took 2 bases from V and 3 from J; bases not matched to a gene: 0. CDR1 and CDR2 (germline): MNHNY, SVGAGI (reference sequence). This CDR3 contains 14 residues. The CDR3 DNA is TGTGCCAGCAGTTACGGACAGGGTGGAAACACCATATATTTT. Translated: CASSYGQGGNTIYF.

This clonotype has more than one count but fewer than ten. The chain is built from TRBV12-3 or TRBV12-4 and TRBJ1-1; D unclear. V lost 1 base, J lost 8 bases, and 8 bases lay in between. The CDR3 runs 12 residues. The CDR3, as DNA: TGTGCCAGCAGTTTAGAACCGGCAGAAGCTTTCTTT. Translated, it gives CASSLEPAEAFF.

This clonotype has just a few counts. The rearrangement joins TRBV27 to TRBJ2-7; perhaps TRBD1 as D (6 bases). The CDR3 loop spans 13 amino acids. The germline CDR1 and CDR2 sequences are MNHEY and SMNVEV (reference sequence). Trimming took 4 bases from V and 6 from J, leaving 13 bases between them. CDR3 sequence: CASSSYRAREQYV. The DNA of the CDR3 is TGTGCCAGCAGTTCCTACAGGGCCCGCGAGCAGTACGTC.

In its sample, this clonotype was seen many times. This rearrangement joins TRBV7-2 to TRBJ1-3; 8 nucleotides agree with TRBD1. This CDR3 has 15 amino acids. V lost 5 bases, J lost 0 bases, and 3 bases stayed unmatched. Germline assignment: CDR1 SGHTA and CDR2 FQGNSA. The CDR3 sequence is CASSRDRSSGNTIYF. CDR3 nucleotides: TGTGCCAGCAGCCGGGACAGGAGCTCTGGAAACACCATATATTTT.

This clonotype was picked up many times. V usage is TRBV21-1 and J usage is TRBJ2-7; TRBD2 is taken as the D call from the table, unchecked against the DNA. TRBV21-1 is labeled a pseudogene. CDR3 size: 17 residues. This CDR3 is CASSRSLAGLSSYEQYV. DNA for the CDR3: TGTGCCAGCAGCAGATCGCTAGCGGGTCTGAGCTCCTACGAGCAGTACGTC.

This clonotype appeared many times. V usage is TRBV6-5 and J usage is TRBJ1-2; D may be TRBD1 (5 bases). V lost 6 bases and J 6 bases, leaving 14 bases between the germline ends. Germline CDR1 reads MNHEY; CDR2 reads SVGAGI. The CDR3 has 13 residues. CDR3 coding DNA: TGTGCCAGCAGCCACGACAGAAATGATGGCTACACCTTC. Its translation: CASSHDRNDGYTF.

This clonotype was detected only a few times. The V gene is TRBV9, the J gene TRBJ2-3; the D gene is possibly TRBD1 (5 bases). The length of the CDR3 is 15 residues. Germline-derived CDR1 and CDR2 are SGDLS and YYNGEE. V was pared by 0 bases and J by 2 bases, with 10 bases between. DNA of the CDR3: TGTGCCAGCAGCGTAGTTCAGGGTCCCACAGATACGCAGTATTTT. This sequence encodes CASSVVQGPTDTQYF. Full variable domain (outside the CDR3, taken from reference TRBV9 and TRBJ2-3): DSGVTQTPKHLITATGQRVTLRCSPRSGDLSVYWYQQSLDQGLQFLIQYYNGEERAKGNILERFSAQQFPDLHSELNLSSLELGDSALYFCASSVVQGPTDTQYFGPGTRLTVL.

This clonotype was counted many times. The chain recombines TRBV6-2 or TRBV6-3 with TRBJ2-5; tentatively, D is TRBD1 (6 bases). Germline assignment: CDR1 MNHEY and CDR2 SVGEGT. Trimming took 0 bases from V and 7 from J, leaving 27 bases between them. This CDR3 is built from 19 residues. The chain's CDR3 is CASSYSIPAAFTGYLTQYF. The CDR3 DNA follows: TGTGCCAGCAGTTACTCAATCCCCGCAGCCTTCACAGGGTATTTGACCCAGTACTTC.

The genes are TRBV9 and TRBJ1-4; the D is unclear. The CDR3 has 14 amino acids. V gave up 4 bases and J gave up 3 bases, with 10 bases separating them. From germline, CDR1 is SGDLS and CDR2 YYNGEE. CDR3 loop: CASSPGVSNEKLFF. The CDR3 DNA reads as TGTGCCAGCAGCCCGGGAGTATCTAATGAAAAACTGTTTTTT. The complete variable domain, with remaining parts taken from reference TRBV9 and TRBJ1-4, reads DSGVTQTPKHLITATGQRVTLRCSPRSGDLSVYWYQQSLDQGLQFLIQYYNGEERAKGNILERFSAQQFPDLHSELNLSSLELGDSALYFCASSPGVSNEKLFFGSGTQLSVL.

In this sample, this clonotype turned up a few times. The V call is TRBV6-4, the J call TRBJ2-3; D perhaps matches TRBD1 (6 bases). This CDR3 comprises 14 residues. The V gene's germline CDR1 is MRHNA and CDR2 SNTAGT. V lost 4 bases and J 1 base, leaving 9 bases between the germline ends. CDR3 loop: CASSAAGGTDTQYF. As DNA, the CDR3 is TGTGCCAGCAGTGCCGCAGGGGGCACAGATACGCAGTATTTT.

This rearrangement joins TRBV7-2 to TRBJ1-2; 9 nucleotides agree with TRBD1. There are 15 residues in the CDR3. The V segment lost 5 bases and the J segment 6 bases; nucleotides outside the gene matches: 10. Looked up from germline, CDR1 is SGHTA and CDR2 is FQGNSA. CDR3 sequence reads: CASSTYRGRLDGYTF. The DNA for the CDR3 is TGTGCCAGCAGCACTTACAGGGGGCGCCTTGATGGCTACACCTTC.

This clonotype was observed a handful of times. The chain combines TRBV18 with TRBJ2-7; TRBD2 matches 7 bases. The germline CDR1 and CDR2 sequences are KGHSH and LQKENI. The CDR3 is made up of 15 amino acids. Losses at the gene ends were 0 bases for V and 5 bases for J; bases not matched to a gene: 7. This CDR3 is CASSPPGGENHEQYF. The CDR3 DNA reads TGTGCCAGCTCACCACCGGGAGGGGAGAACCACGAGCAGTACTTC.